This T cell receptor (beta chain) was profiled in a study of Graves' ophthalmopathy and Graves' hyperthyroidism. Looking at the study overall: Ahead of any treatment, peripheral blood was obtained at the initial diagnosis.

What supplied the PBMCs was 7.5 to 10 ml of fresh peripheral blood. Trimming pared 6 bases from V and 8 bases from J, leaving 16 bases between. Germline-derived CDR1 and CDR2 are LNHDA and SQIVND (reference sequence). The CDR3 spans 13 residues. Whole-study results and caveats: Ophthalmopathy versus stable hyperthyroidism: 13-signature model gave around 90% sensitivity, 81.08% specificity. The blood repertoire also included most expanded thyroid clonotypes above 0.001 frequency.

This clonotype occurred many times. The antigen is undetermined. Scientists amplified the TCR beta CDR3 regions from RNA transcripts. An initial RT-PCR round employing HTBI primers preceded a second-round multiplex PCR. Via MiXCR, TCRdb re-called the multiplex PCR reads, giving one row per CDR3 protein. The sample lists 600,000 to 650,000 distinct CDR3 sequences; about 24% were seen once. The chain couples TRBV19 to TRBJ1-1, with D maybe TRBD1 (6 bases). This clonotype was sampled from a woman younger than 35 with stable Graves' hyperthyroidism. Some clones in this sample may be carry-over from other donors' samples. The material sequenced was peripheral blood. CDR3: CASRTQGGEEAFF. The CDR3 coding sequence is TGTGCCAGTAGGACACAGGGCGGCGAGGAAGCTTTCTTT.